Detailed here is one T cell receptor (beta chain). Germline loops: CDR1 MNHEY, CDR2 SVGAGI. Trimming stripped 0 bases from V and 0 bases from J, with 12 bases between. The CDR3 has 16 amino acids. This sample was taken from a study of blood T cell repertoires in COVID-19. About the research overall: Samples representing acute and convalescent COVID-19 were sourced from the United States, Italy and Spain. PBMCs, B-cell-depleted T cells, or T cells were the source of the cDNA or gDNA that made up the material.

Per the original data handling: Amplification from reference gene primers served as the basis for estimated nucleated cell counts. Profiling relied on immunoSEQ multiplex PCR, and the TCRdb table lists in-frame clones only, not all of them. V and J calls and clone size are those listed in that table; D and trimming were worked out from the DNA. The table lists some 60,000 clones, about nine tenths of them singletons, with about 6.2% in the top ten. This receptor was identified in a man aged 40-50 years with acute or convalescent COVID-19. The sequencing sample was made of peripheral blood. The chain has TRBV6-5 and TRBJ2-7, with D uncertain. The CDR3 region has the DNA TGTGCCAGCAGTTACTCCGCCCTCGCAGTCTCCTACGAGCAGTACTTC. It specifies CASSYSALAVSYEQYF.